One sample yielded the 21 T cell receptor beta chains listed below, sequenced in a study of Tregs in tolerant kidney transplant recipients. Profiling relied on immunoSEQ multiplex PCR, and the TCRdb table lists in-frame clones only, not all of them. The repertoire holds about 73,000 clones, with about 98% as singletons. The sample was CD4+ T cells from blood, taken before the transplant. The receptors shown here come from a human donor who received a combined kidney and bone marrow transplant.

The V gene is TRBV7-9, the J gene TRBJ2-1, with TRBD2 matching 9 bases. CDR1 and CDR2 from the germline V gene are SEHNR and FQNEAQ (reference sequence). J was trimmed by 9 bases and V by 4 bases; bases with no gene match: 7. This CDR3 region has 14 residues. The CDR3 DNA reads TGTGCCAGCAGCTCAAGCGGGAGGTGGGGTGAGCAGTTCTTC. Its translation: CASSSSGRWGEQFF.

This clone occurred a few times. The chain uses TRBV7-3 and TRBJ2-7; D is unresolved. The germline V gene encodes CDR1 SGHTA and CDR2 FQGTGA. This CDR3 spans 14 amino acids. The ends were cut back, 5 bases at V and 5 bases at J, with 16 bases in the middle. CDR3 loop: CASSPYSESDEQYF. The CDR3 bases are TGTGCCAGCAGCCCTTACTCTGAAAGCGACGAGCAGTACTTC.

The chain uses TRBV29-1 and TRBJ2-7, with TRBD2 identical over 8 bases. The V and J ends lost 6 bases and 3 bases, in that order; junction bases with no gene match: 16. The CDR3 totals 16 residues. Germline CDR1 and CDR2: SQVTM and ANQGSEA. CDR3 coding DNA: TGCAGCGTACAAGCCCTCTCCACTAGCGGTTACTACGAGCAGTACTTC. Amino acids: CSVQALSTSGYYEQYF.

V and J are TRBV27 and TRBJ2-3; TRBD1 matches at 10 bases. The CDR3 runs 16 residues. With 3 bases clipped from V and 2 bases from J, the junction kept 5 bases outside the gene matches. Germline V gene sequence: CDR1 MNHEY, CDR2 SMNVEV (reference sequence). DNA for the CDR3: TGTGCCAGCAGTTTCCGGGACAGGGGCAACACAGATACGCAGTATTTT. Its translation is CASSFRDRGNTDTQYF.

This clone was found once. V gene TRBV7-3 combines with J gene TRBJ2-7, with 9 bases that match TRBD1. The V gene end was trimmed by 5 bases and the J gene end by 1 base; junction bases not matched to a gene: 6. Germline CDR1 and CDR2: SGHTA and FQGTGA. This CDR3 region has 15 residues. CDR3 loop: CASSLGTGRSYEQYF. The CDR3 DNA reads TGTGCCAGCAGCCTCGGGACAGGGAGGTCCTACGAGCAGTACTTC.

J is TRBJ1-2 and V is TRBV19; no reliable D call. The CDR3 is 13 residues long. The germline CDR1 and CDR2 sequences are LNHDA and SQIVND (reference sequence). V lost 2 bases and J lost 8, with 12 bases in between. CDR3 coding DNA: TGTGCCAGTAGTATATCCGAAGGGAGCGGCTACACCTTC. Amino acids: CASSISEGSGYTF.

The rearrangement links TRBV7-9 to TRBJ1-1, with D possibly TRBD1 on 5 matching bases. Germline V gene lookup returns CDR1 SEHNR and CDR2 FQNEAQ (reference sequence). V lost 4 bases to trimming and J lost 0 bases, with 12 bases between them. The CDR3 is made up of 15 amino acids. The CDR3 DNA sequence: TGTGCCAGCAGCTGGGTGGCAGGGTTGAACACTGAAGCTTTCTTT. The encoded protein is CASSWVAGLNTEAFF. Looking up the rest from reference TRBV7-9 and TRBJ1-1 gives the full variable domain: DTGVSQNPRHKITKRGQNVTFRCDPISEHNRLYWYRQTLGQGPEFLTYFQNEAQLEKSRLLSDRFSAERPKGSFSTLEIQRTEQGDSAMYLCASSWVAGLNTEAFFGQGTRLTVV.

V and J are TRBV7-7 and TRBJ2-5; D is perhaps TRBD1 (7 bases). Germline-derived CDR1 and CDR2 are SSHAT and FNYEAQ (reference sequence). The CDR3 extends over 15 amino acids. Deletions cut 5 bases from V and 4 bases from J, with 17 bases between. The CDR3 region is CASSATGTAGETQYF. The CDR3 bases are TGTGCCAGCAGCGCGACCGGGACAGCGGGAGAGACCCAGTACTTC.

This clone was found once. The rearrangement uses TRBV7-2 and TRBJ1-6; D is undetermined. The V end was cut by 0 bases, the J end by 10 bases, with 10 bases between. Germline lookup yields CDR1 SGHTA and CDR2 FQGNSA. The CDR3 consists of 14 residues. The CDR3 reads CASSLAGTGSPLHF. DNA of the CDR3: TGTGCCAGCAGCTTAGCGGGCACCGGATCACCCCTCCACTTT.

V and J are TRBV7-7 and TRBJ1-6; no reliable D call. CDR1 is SSHAT, CDR2 FNYEAQ, per germline (reference sequence). The CDR3 extends over 15 amino acids. V lost 1 base and J lost 8, with 12 bases in between. CDR3 bases: TGTGCCAGCAGCTTAGAAGATTTCGGTGATTCACCCCTCCACTTT. Amino acids: CASSLEDFGDSPLHF.

This chain connects TRBV2 to TRBJ1-6; 9 bases align to TRBD1. CDR1 is SNHLY and CDR2 is FYNNEI in the germline V gene. J gave up 10 bases and V 4 bases, and 11 bases lay outside the gene matches. CDR3 size: 16 residues. The CDR3 loop reads CASSALSGTGKSPLHF. DNA of the CDR3: TGTGCCAGCAGTGCCCTTTCCGGGACAGGGAAGTCACCCCTCCACTTT.

The chain is built from TRBV19 and TRBJ2-3; 10 bases match TRBD2. Losses at the gene ends were 1 base for V and 6 bases for J; bases not matched to a gene: 7. This CDR3 comprises 16 residues. Germline CDR1 and CDR2: LNHDA and SQIVND (reference sequence). The CDR3 nucleotides are TGTGCCAGTAGTATAGTTAGGTCTAGCGGGAGTGATACGCAGTATTTT. Its protein product is CASSIVRSSGSDTQYF.

The chain joins TRBV14 to TRBJ2-7, with D possibly being TRBD1 (5 bases). CDR3 size: 13 residues. V was pared by 7 bases and J by 5 bases, with 15 bases between. Germline CDR1 and CDR2: SGHDN and FVKESK. The CDR3 sequence is CASNRRLGDEQYF. CDR3 DNA sequence: TGTGCCAGCAACAGGAGACTTGGCGACGAGCAGTACTTC.

The gene calls are TRBV19 and TRBJ2-2, with 9 bases fitting TRBD2. The trim removed 3 bases at V and 6 bases at J, leaving 17 bases unmatched. The germline CDR1 and CDR2 sequences are LNHDA and SQIVND (reference sequence). The CDR3 has 19 amino acids. CDR3 nucleotide sequence: TGTGCCAGTAGTATCGGGGACCTCGGTAGCGGGAGAAGGGCCGGGGAGCTGTTTTTT. This translates into CASSIGDLGSGRRAGELFF.

A single count supports this clone. J is TRBJ2-5 and V is TRBV7-2, with D maybe TRBD1 (6 bases). V lost 5 bases and J 5 bases, leaving 18 bases between the germline ends. Germline values: CDR1 SGHTA, CDR2 FQGNSA. CDR3 size: 15 residues. The DNA for the CDR3 is TGTGCCAGCAGCGGGAGCAGGGGCTGGGGGGAGACCCAGTACTTC. This sequence encodes CASSGSRGWGETQYF. Full variable domain (outside the CDR3, taken from reference TRBV7-2 and TRBJ2-5): GAGVSQSPSNKVTEKGKDVELRCDPISGHTALYWYRQSLGQGLEFLIYFQGNSAPDKSGLPSDRFSAERTGGSVSTLTIQRTQQEDSAVYLCASSGSRGWGETQYFGPGTRLLVL.

This chain joins TRBV5-1 and TRBJ2-3; D is possibly TRBD1 (6 bases). The germline V and J ends were trimmed by 4 bases and 2 bases, with 14 bases remaining between them. The CDR3 consists of 15 residues. Germline assignment: CDR1 SGHRS and CDR2 YFSETQ. CDR3 sequence reads: CASSGRGFDTDTQYF. CDR3 bases: TGCGCCAGCAGCGGCAGGGGATTTGACACAGATACGCAGTATTTT.

V is TRBV4-3 and J is TRBJ1-1; D gene uncertain. This CDR3 has 14 amino acids. Germline V gene lookup returns CDR1 LGHNA and CDR2 YSLEER. Trimming cost V 1 base and J 3 bases, with 9 bases left between them. The CDR3 nucleotides are TGCGCCAGCAGCCAAGTCCGGGGTGACACTGAAGCTTTCTTT. Encoded protein: CASSQVRGDTEAFF.

This clone has just one count. V and J are TRBV29-1 and TRBJ1-5; D not resolved. The CDR3 runs to 13 residues. V was clipped by 7 bases and J by 2 bases, with 12 bases between them. The germline CDR1 and CDR2 sequences are SQVTM and ANQGSEA. As DNA, the CDR3 is TGCAGCGCGGCGAAAGCGGGCAATCAGCCCCAGCATTTT. Its translation is CSAAKAGNQPQHF.

The count of this clone is one. This chain uses TRBV9 with TRBJ2-2, with 12 bases matching TRBD2. Germline CDR1 is SGDLS and CDR2 is YYNGEE. The CDR3 has 23 residues. J lost 0 bases, V lost 4 bases, and 22 bases had no gene match. The CDR3 is CASSLAGGTRTSGTLTNTGELFF. CDR3 sequence (DNA): TGTGCCAGCAGCCTAGCGGGAGGGACCCGGACTAGCGGCACTTTAACGAACACCGGGGAGCTGTTTTTT. The whole variable domain, filled in from reference TRBV9 and TRBJ2-2, reads DSGVTQTPKHLITATGQRVTLRCSPRSGDLSVYWYQQSLDQGLQFLIQYYNGEERAKGNILERFSAQQFPDLHSELNLSSLELGDSALYFCASSLAGGTRTSGTLTNTGELFFGEGSRLTVL.

This chain joins TRBV10-3 and TRBJ2-1, with 11 bases lining up with TRBD2. V gave up 3 bases and J gave up 8 bases; unmatched junction bases: 9. There are 16 residues in the CDR3. Germline V lookup: CDR1 ENHRY, CDR2 SYGVKD. The chain's CDR3 is CAISENSGRAGDEQFF. The CDR3 region has the DNA TGTGCCATCAGTGAAAATAGCGGGAGGGCCGGGGATGAGCAGTTCTTC.

V gene TRBV5-1 combines with J gene TRBJ2-7; TRBD1 matches 7 bases. Per the germline V gene, CDR1 is SGHRS and CDR2 is YFSETQ. Germline trimming cut 4 bases from V and 6 bases from J; bases unmatched to any gene: 13. The CDR3 loop spans 15 amino acids. The CDR3 region has the DNA TGCGCCAGCAGCCTCCTCCTATCCACAGGGGCCGAGCAGTACTTC. It codes for CASSLLLSTGAEQYF.